This entry lists 28 T cell receptor beta chains sequenced from one sample in a study of blood T cell repertoires in COVID-19 (dated by TCRdb to the early 2020s). The library was built by means of the immunoSEQ multiplex PCR assay. TCRdb mirrors the immuneACCESS table, restricted to in-frame sequences. Some clones are absent from its copies; in checked studies, under half trace to an unresolved V gene, and the reason for the others is unknown. The sample table records 20,000 to 25,000 clones; about nine tenths of these occur just once. About a quarter of the sample rests with the top ten. Sequencing was carried out using peripheral blood. These receptor sequences come from a human donor with active COVID-19. The donor label of this sample is uncertain.

This chain joins TRBV5-1 and TRBJ2-5, with TRBD2 matching over 8 bases. V was pared by 5 bases and J by 0 bases, with 9 bases of the junction left unmatched. This CDR3 is built from 16 residues. The germline CDR1 and CDR2 sequences are SGHRS and YFSETQ. The CDR3 here is CASSGGTGGYQETQYF. CDR3 in DNA: TGCGCCAGCAGTGGCGGGACGGGGGGGTACCAAGAGACCCAGTACTTC.

This rearrangement joins TRBV6-6 to TRBJ2-3; weak D call: TRBD1 (5 bases). V shed 5 bases and J shed 6 bases, with 12 bases lying between them. Germline-derived CDR1 and CDR2 are MNHNY and SVGAGI (reference sequence). The CDR3 totals 13 residues. The CDR3 coding sequence is TGTGCCAGCAGTCAAGGACAAAAGGATACGCAGTATTTT. Residues: CASSQGQKDTQYF.

As for this clone: At one end the junction does not follow the germline gene, possibly because of a read error. The V gene is TRBV3-1 (or the pseudogene TRBV3-2), the J gene TRBJ2-1, with TRBD2 matching over 13 bases. The CDR3 sequence is 22 residues long. Germline V gene data show CDR1 as LGHDT and CDR2 as YNNKEL (reference sequence). CDR3 region: CASSQEPRTFTSGGGSNNEQFF. DNA of the CDR3: TGTGCCAGCAGCCAAGAGCCCCGAACGTTTACTAGCGGGGGGGGCTCCAACAATGAGCAGTTCTTC.

V gene TRBV3-1 (or the pseudogene TRBV3-2) combines with J gene TRBJ2-5; TRBD2 matches at 10 bases. The germline gives CDR1 LGHDT, CDR2 YNNKEL (reference sequence). The CDR3 contains 18 residues. The trim removed 0 bases at V and 5 bases at J, leaving 12 bases unmatched. CDR3 DNA sequence: TGTGCCAGCAGCCAAGATCGACTAGCGGGTTCAAAGGGGGAGACCCAGTACTTC. Its protein product is CASSQDRLAGSKGETQYF.

The chain carries TRBV4-1 and TRBJ2-2, with TRBD2 matching 11 bases. Germline CDR1 reads MGHRA; CDR2 reads YSYEKL. This CDR3 region has 15 residues. The V gene end was trimmed by 4 bases and the J gene end by 7 bases; junction bases not matched to a gene: 5. This chain's CDR3 is CASSRSGGAFGELFF. The CDR3 DNA follows: TGCGCCAGCAGCCGTAGCGGGGGGGCCTTCGGGGAGCTGTTTTTT.

The chain is built from TRBV7-6 and TRBJ2-4, with 7 bases aligning to TRBD2. Germline CDR1 and CDR2: SGHVS and FNYEAQ. J gave up 0 bases and V 4 bases, and 18 bases lay outside the gene matches. The CDR3 is 20 amino acids. In DNA, the CDR3 is TGTGCCAGCAGCTCTAAAAAGCGGGGAGGGCCCCAGTTAGCCAAAAACATTCAGTACTTC. It codes for CASSSKKRGGPQLAKNIQYF. The entire variable domain, with the rest obtained from reference TRBV7-6 and TRBJ2-4, is as follows: GAGVSQSPRYKVTKRGQDVALRCDPISGHVSLYWYRQALGQGPEFLTYFNYEAQQDKSGLPNDRFSAERPEGSISTLTIQRTEQRDSAMYRCASSSKKRGGPQLAKNIQYFGAGTRLSVL.

J is TRBJ2-7 and V is TRBV25-1, with a possible D match to TRBD1 (6 bases). V was pared by 3 bases and J by 4 bases, with 7 bases between. The CDR3 runs to 12 residues. CDR1 and CDR2 from the germline V gene are MGHDK and SYGVNS. The CDR3 reads CASSDDRYEQYF. The CDR3 DNA follows: TGTGCCAGCAGTGACGACAGGTACGAGCAGTACTTC.

This sequence joins TRBV3-1 (or the pseudogene TRBV3-2) and TRBJ1-5; 7 bases fit TRBD1. The CDR3 contains 20 residues. The J segment lost 0 bases and the V segment lost 4 bases, leaving 18 bases of the junction unmatched. From germline, CDR1 is LGHDT and CDR2 YNNKEL (reference sequence). DNA for the CDR3: TGTGCCAGCAGCCCGGGCGGCTTCCTGGGGACAGCAAATAGCAATCAGCCCCAGCATTTT. This translates into CASSPGGFLGTANSNQPQHF.

This clone was seen a few times. The rearrangement joins TRBV7-6 to TRBJ2-5; 8 bases align to TRBD2. Germline assignment: CDR1 SGHVS and CDR2 FNYEAQ. There are 16 residues in the CDR3. V lost 1 base to trimming and J lost 0 bases; unmatched junction nucleotides: 4. The DNA for the CDR3 is TGTGCCAGCAGCTTAGAGTCTAGCGGGTACCAAGAGACCCAGTACTTC. It yields the protein CASSLESSGYQETQYF.

This clone was found once. The chain couples TRBV5-1 to TRBJ1-1; a weak D match, TRBD1 (6 bases). The CDR3 runs to 13 residues. V lost 0 bases and J lost 6, with 9 bases in between. Germline CDR1 reads SGHRS; CDR2 reads YFSETQ. DNA of the CDR3: TGCGCCAGCAGCTTGGAGGGGGTCTCTGAAGCTTTCTTT. This translates into CASSLEGVSEAFF. Complete variable domain (other parts from reference TRBV5-1 and TRBJ1-1): KAGVTQTPRYLIKTRGQQVTLSCSPISGHRSVSWYQQTPGQGLQFLFEYFSETQRNKGNFPGRFSGRQFSNSRSEMNVSTLELGDSALYLCASSLEGVSEAFFGQGTRLTVV.

This clone showed up just once. The V gene is TRBV19, the J gene TRBJ1-5, with a tentative D call TRBD1 (6 bases). Germline V gives CDR1 LNHDA, CDR2 SQIVND (reference sequence). V was pared by 5 bases and J by 3 bases, with 17 bases between. This CDR3 region has 16 residues. The CDR3 sequence is CASSGRPGATNQPQHF. As DNA, the CDR3 is TGTGCCAGTAGTGGACGCCCAGGGGCGACCAATCAGCCCCAGCATTTT.

This chain uses TRBV4-1 with TRBJ2-1, with a possible D match to TRBD2 (5 bases). Between the trimmed V and J ends, which lost 0 bases and 0 bases, there was a span of 12 bases. Germline CDR1 is MGHRA and CDR2 is YSYEKL. The CDR3 is 17 amino acids. The DNA of the CDR3 is TGCGCCAGCAGCCAAGATCGAGGGCAGACCTCCTACAATGAGCAGTTCTTC. Its translation is CASSQDRGQTSYNEQFF.

This clone has more than one count but fewer than ten. This chain connects TRBV19 to TRBJ1-5; a weak D match, TRBD1 (5 bases). The CDR3 extends over 13 amino acids. From germline, CDR1 is LNHDA and CDR2 SQIVND (reference sequence). V lost 5 bases to trimming and J lost 7 bases, with 12 bases between them. The CDR3, as DNA: TGTGCCAGTAGTCAGGGTATAACCCAGCCCCAGCATTTT. Translation gives CASSQGITQPQHF.

The V and J genes are TRBV6-7 and TRBJ2-3, with 10 bases aligning to TRBD2. TRBV6-7 is given ORF status, its function remaining uncertain. The CDR3 spans 14 residues. V was pared by 6 bases and J by 5 bases, with 5 bases of the junction left unmatched. The CDR3 is CASSPSGSVDTQYF. The CDR3 DNA sequence: TGTGCCAGCAGCCCTAGCGGGAGTGTAGATACGCAGTATTTT.

The rearrangement joins TRBV10-3 to TRBJ1-3; the D gene is possibly TRBD1 (5 bases). The germline V and J ends were trimmed by 10 bases and 0 bases, with 10 bases remaining between them. CDR1 is ENHRY, CDR2 SYGVKD, per germline. The CDR3 runs 13 residues. The CDR3 DNA reads as TGTGCCACTCAGGGTTTCTCTGGAAACACCATATATTTT. Protein product: CATQGFSGNTIYF.

This chain joins TRBV5-1 and TRBJ1-1, with 9 bases fitting TRBD1. Germline V lookup: CDR1 SGHRS, CDR2 YFSETQ. V gave up 4 bases and J gave up 5 bases; unmatched junction bases: 9. This CDR3 is built from 15 residues. As DNA, the CDR3 is TGCGCCAGCAGCCCTACGGACAGGGGTTTAACTGAAGCTTTCTTT. It yields the protein CASSPTDRGLTEAFF.

The chain is built from TRBV7-9 and TRBJ1-1; D might be TRBD1 (5 bases). Germline CDR1 reads SEHNR; CDR2 reads FQNEAQ (reference sequence). V lost 6 bases and J 11 bases, leaving 31 bases between the germline ends. The CDR3 contains 17 residues. Here the CDR3 reads CASSFPPSQPSASGAFF. The CDR3 bases are TGTGCCAGCAGTTTTCCTCCATCCCAACCGTCCGCGTCAGGGGCTTTCTTT.

CDR3 in amino acids: CASSLVGQGVGGYTF. In nucleotides, the CDR3 is TGCGCCAGCAGCTTGGTCGGACAGGGGGTTGGCGGCTACACCTTC. This chain links TRBV5-1 with TRBJ1-2; TRBD1 matches 10 bases. V lost 0 bases, J lost 8 bases, and 7 bases stayed unmatched. Germline V gene lookup returns CDR1 SGHRS and CDR2 YFSETQ. The length of the CDR3 is 15 residues.

Details on this clone: Germline is not matched at one junction end, which may reflect a read error. V usage is TRBV27 and J usage is TRBJ1-2, with D tentatively TRBD1 (6 bases). This CDR3 spans 14 amino acids. The V gene's germline CDR1 is MNHEY and CDR2 SMNVEV (reference sequence). CDR3 bases: TGTGCCAGCATTTTAACAGGGCCTATCTATGGCTACACCTTC. As protein: CASILTGPIYGYTF.

The chain combines TRBV7-3 with TRBJ1-2; 7 positions match TRBD1. The CDR3 runs to 18 residues. V lost 3 bases and J lost 0; bases outside the gene matches: 13. Germline V gene data show CDR1 as SGHTA and CDR2 as FQGTGA. The CDR3 DNA reads TGTGCCAGCAGCTTCCTACCCGGGACAGCGATTACTAACTATGGCTACACCTTC. Protein: CASSFLPGTAITNYGYTF.

This clone was seen once. The chain employs TRBV24-1 and TRBJ2-1, with D hard to call. V dropped 7 bases and J dropped 6 bases, with 15 bases sitting between them. The CDR3 is 14 residues long. Germline CDR1 reads KGHDR; CDR2 reads SFDVKD. CDR3 residues: CATRDRRSVNEQFF. As DNA, the CDR3 is TGTGCCACCAGAGACCGACGCAGCGTCAATGAGCAGTTCTTC.

CDR3 DNA sequence: TGCGCCAGCAGTGTGGGGCAGGGGGTCACAGATACGCAGTATTTT. It translates to CASSVGQGVTDTQYF. The chain joins TRBV10-2 to TRBJ2-3; 7 bases match TRBD1. V lost 4 bases to trimming and J lost 2 bases; unmatched junction nucleotides: 6. CDR1 is WSHSY, CDR2 SAAADI, per germline. This CDR3 has 15 amino acids.

V usage is TRBV7-2 and J usage is TRBJ2-3, with D possibly matching TRBD2 (6 bases). The CDR3 spans 13 residues. Trimming cost V 2 bases and J 6 bases, with 9 bases left between them. The germline V gene has CDR1 SGHTA and CDR2 FQGNSA. CDR3 bases: TGTGCCAGCAGCTTAAATCTAGCGGATACGCAGTATTTT. Translating it yields CASSLNLADTQYF.

The chain has TRBV9 and TRBJ1-4; weak D call: TRBD1 (6 bases). This CDR3 is built from 15 residues. CDR1 and CDR2 from the germline V gene are SGDLS and YYNGEE. V lost 3 bases and J lost 6, with 15 bases in between. CDR3 residues: CASSGNREWDEKLFF. In DNA, the CDR3 is TGTGCCAGCAGCGGCAACAGGGAATGGGATGAAAAACTGTTTTTT.

The CDR3 here is CASSKTGLYEQYF. The CDR3 DNA follows: TGTGCCAGCAGTAAGACAGGGCTGTACGAGCAGTACTTC. The rearrangement joins TRBV6-5 to TRBJ2-7; 7 nucleotides agree with TRBD1. The length of the CDR3 is 13 residues. With V trimmed by 5 bases and J by 4 bases, 5 bases remained unmatched. Germline loops: CDR1 MNHEY, CDR2 SVGAGI.

The rearrangement uses TRBV19 and TRBJ1-1; D remains unclear. This CDR3 has 14 amino acids. The germline V gene has CDR1 LNHDA and CDR2 SQIVND (reference sequence). The V gene lost 3 bases and the J gene lost 4 bases, with 12 bases spanning the gap. The DNA of the CDR3 is TGTGCCAGTAGTATTGGGGTGGGGAGCACTGAAGCTTTCTTT. Translated: CASSIGVGSTEAFF. Looking up the rest from reference TRBV19 and TRBJ1-1 gives the full variable domain: DGGITQSPKYLFRKEGQNVTLSCEQNLNHDAMYWYRQDPGQGLRLIYYSQIVNDFQKGDIAEGYSVSREKKESFPLTVTSAQKNPTAFYLCASSIGVGSTEAFFGQGTRLTVV.

V gene TRBV6-2 or TRBV6-3 combines with J gene TRBJ2-2; D is possibly TRBD1 (6 bases). The CDR3 loop spans 17 amino acids. V gave up 5 bases and J gave up 4 bases, with 20 bases separating them. The germline gives CDR1 MNHEY, CDR2 SVGEGT. CDR3 protein: CASSNPPGEPSTGELFF. CDR3 coding DNA: TGTGCCAGCAGTAACCCGCCAGGGGAGCCCAGCACCGGGGAGCTGTTTTTT.

The rearrangement uses TRBV2 and TRBJ2-7; D call uncertain. In germline, CDR1 is SNHLY, CDR2 FYNNEI. V lost 8 bases and J lost 1, with 12 bases in between. The CDR3 has 13 residues. Here the CDR3 reads CASHTGDSYEQYF. As DNA, the CDR3 is TGTGCCAGCCATACTGGAGATTCCTACGAGCAGTACTTC.